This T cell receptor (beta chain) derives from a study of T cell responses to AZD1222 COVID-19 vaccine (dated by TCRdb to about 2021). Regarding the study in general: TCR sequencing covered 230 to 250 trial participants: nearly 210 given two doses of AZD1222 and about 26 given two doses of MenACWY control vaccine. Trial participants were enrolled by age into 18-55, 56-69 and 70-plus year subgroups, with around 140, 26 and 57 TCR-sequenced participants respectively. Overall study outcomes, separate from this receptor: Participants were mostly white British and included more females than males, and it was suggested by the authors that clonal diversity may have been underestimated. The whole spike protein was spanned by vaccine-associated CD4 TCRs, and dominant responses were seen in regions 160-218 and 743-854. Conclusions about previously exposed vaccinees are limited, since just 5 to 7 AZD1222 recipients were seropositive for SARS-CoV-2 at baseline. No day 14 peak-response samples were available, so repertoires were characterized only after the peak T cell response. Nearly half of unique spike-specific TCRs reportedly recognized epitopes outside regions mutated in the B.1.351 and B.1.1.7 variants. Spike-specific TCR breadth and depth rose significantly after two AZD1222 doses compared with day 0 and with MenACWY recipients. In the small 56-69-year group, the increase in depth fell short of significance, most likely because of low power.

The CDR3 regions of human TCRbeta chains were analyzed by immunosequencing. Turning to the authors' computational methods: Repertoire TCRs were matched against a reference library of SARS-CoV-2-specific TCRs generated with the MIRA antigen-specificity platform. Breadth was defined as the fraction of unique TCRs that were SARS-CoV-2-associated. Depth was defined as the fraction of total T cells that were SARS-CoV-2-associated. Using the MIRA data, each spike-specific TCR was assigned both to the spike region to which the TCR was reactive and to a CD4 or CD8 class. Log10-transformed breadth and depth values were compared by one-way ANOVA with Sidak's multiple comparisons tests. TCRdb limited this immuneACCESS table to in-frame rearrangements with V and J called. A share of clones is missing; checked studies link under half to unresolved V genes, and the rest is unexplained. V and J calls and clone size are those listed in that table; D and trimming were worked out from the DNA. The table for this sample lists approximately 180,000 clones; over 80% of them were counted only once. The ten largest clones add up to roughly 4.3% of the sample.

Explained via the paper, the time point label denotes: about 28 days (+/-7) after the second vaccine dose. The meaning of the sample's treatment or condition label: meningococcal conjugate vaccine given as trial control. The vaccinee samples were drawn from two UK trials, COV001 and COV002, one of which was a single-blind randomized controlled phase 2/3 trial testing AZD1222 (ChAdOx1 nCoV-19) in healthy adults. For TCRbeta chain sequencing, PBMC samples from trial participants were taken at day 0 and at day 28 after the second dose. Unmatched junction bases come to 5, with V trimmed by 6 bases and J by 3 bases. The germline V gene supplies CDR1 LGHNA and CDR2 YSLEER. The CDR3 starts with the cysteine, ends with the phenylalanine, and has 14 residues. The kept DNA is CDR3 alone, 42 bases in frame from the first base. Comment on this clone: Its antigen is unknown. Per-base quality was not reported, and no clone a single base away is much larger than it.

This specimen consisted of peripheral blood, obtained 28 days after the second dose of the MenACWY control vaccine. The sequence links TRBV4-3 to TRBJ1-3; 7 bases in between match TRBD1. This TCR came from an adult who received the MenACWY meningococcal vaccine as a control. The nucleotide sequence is TGCGCCAGCAGTAAGGGGGCTGATGGAAACACCATATATTTT. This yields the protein CASSKGADGNTIYF.